This entry is about one TCR beta chain. This specimen comes from a study of blood T cell repertoires in COVID-19. Study in general: Italy, Spain and the United States were the sources of the convalescent and acute COVID-19 samples. The analysed material was cDNA or gDNA that came from T cells, B-cell-depleted T cells, or PBMCs.

Trimming pared 7 bases from V and 2 bases from J, leaving 11 bases between. The length of the CDR3 is 13 residues. CDR1 is MNHEY, CDR2 SVGAGI, per germline. In the original processing: Estimated nucleated cell counts came from reference gene primer amplification. Only in-frame clones appear in the TCRdb table, and some are missing; sequencing was by immunoSEQ multiplex PCR. The V and J calls and clone size were taken over from that table, and D and trimming were inferred from the DNA. The data show 100,000 or so clones, approximately 79% seen once. The sequenced sample consisted of peripheral blood. The chain uses TRBV6-5 and TRBJ1-2, with D maybe TRBD1 (6 bases). This clonotype was sampled from a man between 70 and 80 years old with active or convalescent COVID-19. In DNA, the CDR3 is TGTGCCAGCACGCTCAGGGGAAACTATGGCTACACCTTC. It specifies CASTLRGNYGYTF.